This T cell receptor (beta chain) was sequenced during a study of T cell repertoires in cytomegalovirus infection. About the research overall: Well-studied HLA-B-restricted CMV epitopes were used in the study alongside recently identified HLA-C-restricted ones. CMV infection plus the matching HLA type was flagged by public TCR beta signatures.

The CDR3 length is 13 residues. Trimming pared 2 bases from V and 3 bases from J, leaving 7 bases between. Germline V CDR1 and CDR2: MNHEY, SMNVEV (reference sequence). Each CDR3 protein gets one entry after TCRdb re-called the reads with MiXCR. The data contain approximately 1,000,000 distinct CDR3 sequences, around 30% of them seen just once; the ten biggest clones take up over 11%. This clonotype came up many times. The antigen remains unidentified. Sequencing used cultured CD8+ T cells from PBMCs, obtained from culture after CMV antigen stimulation. V gene TRBV27 combines with J gene TRBJ1-1; D unclear. The TCR sequence derives from a human donor in good health (CMV status not recorded). Some clones in this sample may be carry-over from other donors' samples. CDR3: CASSLGGDTEAFF. CDR3 DNA sequence: TGTGCCAGCAGTTTAGGTGGGGACACTGAAGCTTTCTTT.